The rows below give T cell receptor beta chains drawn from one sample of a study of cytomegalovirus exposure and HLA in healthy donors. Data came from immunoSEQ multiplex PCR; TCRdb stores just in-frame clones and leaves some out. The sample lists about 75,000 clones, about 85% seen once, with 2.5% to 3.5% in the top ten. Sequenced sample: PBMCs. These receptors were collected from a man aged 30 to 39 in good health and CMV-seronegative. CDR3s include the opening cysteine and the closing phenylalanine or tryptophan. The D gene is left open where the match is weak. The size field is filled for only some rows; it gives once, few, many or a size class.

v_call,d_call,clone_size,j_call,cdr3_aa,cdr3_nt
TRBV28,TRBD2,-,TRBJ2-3,CASSSGTTPDTQYF,TGTGCCAGCAGTTCCGGGACTACCCCAGATACGCAGTATTTT
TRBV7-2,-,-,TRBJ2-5,CASSFRQGNRETQYF,TGTGCCAGCAGCTTTCGTCAGGGGAATCGGGAGACCCAGTACTTC
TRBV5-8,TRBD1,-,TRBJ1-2,CASSPTRTGGDGYTF,TGTGCCAGCAGCCCGACCCGGACAGGGGGGGATGGCTACACCTTC
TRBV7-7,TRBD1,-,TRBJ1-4,CASSLARGRREKLFF,TGTGCTAGCAGCTTGGCCAGGGGGCGCAGGGAAAAACTGTTTTTT
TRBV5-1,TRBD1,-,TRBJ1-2,CASSSTTGGNGYTF,TGCGCCAGCAGCTCTACCACAGGGGGTAATGGCTACACCTTC
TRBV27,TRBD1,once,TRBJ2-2,CASSISGTANTGELFF,TGTGCCAGCAGTATTTCCGGGACAGCGAACACCGGGGAGCTGTTTTTT
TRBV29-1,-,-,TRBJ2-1,CSVPTAPEQFF,TGCAGCGTTCCGACAGCACCTGAGCAGTTCTTC
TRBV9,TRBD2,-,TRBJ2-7,CASRPPSGGEYEQYF,TGTGCCAGCAGACCCCCCAGCGGGGGGGAGTACGAGCAGTACTTC
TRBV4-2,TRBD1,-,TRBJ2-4,CASSPGAAGTGPTTLAKNIQYF,TGTGCCAGCAGCCCAGGAGCAGCTGGGACAGGACCCACGACCTTAGCCAAAAACATTCAGTACTTC
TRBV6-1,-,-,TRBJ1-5,CASSEGQAGQPQHF,TGTGCCAGCTCAGAGGGTCAGGCGGGTCAGCCCCAGCATTTT
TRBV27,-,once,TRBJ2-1,CASSSGLENEQFF,TGTGCCAGCAGTAGCGGTCTGGAGAATGAGCAGTTCTTC
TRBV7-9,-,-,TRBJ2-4,CASSLATGSNIQYF,TGTGCCAGCAGCTTAGCGACGGGAAGCAACATTCAGTACTTC
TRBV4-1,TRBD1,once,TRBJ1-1,CASSAPGQGPAEAFF,TGCGCCAGCAGCGCACCGGGACAGGGGCCCGCTGAAGCTTTCTTT
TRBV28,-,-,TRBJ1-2,CASRIPRGTPNYGYTF,TGTGCCAGCAGGATCCCCCGGGGAACCCCTAACTATGGCTACACCTTC
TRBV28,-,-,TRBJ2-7,CASSLLGTSSYEQYF,TGTGCCAGCAGTTTACTCGGGACTTCATCCTACGAGCAGTACTTC
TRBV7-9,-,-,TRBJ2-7,CASSHPSGGGYEQYF,TGTGCCAGCAGCCACCCCTCCGGGGGAGGCTACGAGCAGTACTTC
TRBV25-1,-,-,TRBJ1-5,CASSEYRPGNQPQHF,TGTGCCAGCAGTGAATATCGTCCGGGAAATCAGCCCCAGCATTTT
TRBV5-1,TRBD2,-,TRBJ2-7,CASSLRTSGGAFYEQYF,TGCGCCAGCAGCTTGAGGACTAGCGGGGGGGCCTTCTACGAGCAGTACTTC
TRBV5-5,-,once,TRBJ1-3,CASSRTQGAPGNTIYF,TGTGCCAGCAGCAGAACACAGGGAGCTCCTGGAAACACCATATATTTT
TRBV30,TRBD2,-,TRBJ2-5,CAWSPGGSETQYF,TGTGCCTGGAGCCCGGGAGGGAGTGAGACCCAGTACTTC
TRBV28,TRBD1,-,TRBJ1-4,CASSLAIVRRGGQGEKLFF,TGTGCCAGCAGTTTAGCCATAGTTCGTAGGGGAGGACAGGGGGAAAAACTGTTTTTT
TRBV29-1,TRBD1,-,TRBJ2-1,CSVSGQGDHNEQFF,TGCAGCGTTTCGGGACAGGGAGACCACAATGAGCAGTTCTTC
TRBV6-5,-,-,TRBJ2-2,CASRQGAGELFF,TGTGCCAGCAGACAGGGTGCCGGGGAGCTGTTTTTT
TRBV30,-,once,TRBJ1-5,CAWSSQASNQPQHF,TGTGCCTGGAGTTCCCAGGCTAGCAATCAGCCCCAGCATTTT
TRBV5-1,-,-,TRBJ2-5,CASSSNFRETQYF,TGCGCCAGCAGCTCAAACTTTCGGGAGACCCAGTACTTC
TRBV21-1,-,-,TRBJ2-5,CASSKTSGRAETQYF,TGTGCCAGCAGCAAGACTAGCGGGAGGGCCGAGACCCAGTACTTC
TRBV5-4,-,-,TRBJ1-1,CASSLNVAGTEAFF,TGTGCCAGCAGCTTGAATGTGGCAGGGACTGAAGCTTTCTTT
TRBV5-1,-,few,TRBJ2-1,CASSLAGVGGGNEQFF,TGCGCCAGCAGCTTGGCCGGGGTGGGAGGGGGCAATGAGCAGTTCTTC
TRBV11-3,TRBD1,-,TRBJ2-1,CASSLGTGGLYNEQFF,TGTGCCAGCAGCTTAGGAACAGGGGGCCTCTACAATGAGCAGTTCTTC
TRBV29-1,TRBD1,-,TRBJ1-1,CSVQKQGQSTEAFF,TGCAGCGTTCAGAAACAGGGACAGAGCACTGAAGCTTTCTTT